The next 25 T cell receptor beta chains were all read from a single sample in a study of brain T cells in children with intractable seizures. The table came from immunoSEQ multiplex PCR; TCRdb's copy has only in-frame clones and leaves some out. The data show about 80,000 clones, 90% to 95% seen once. The sample was peripheral blood, taken at surgery. The receptors originated from a girl aged 2-10 years with Rasmussen encephalitis and intractable seizures.

The chain is built from TRBV6-1 and TRBJ2-7; D call uncertain. V lost 2 bases and J 3 bases, leaving 11 bases between the germline ends. Germline V gene lookup returns CDR1 MNHNS and CDR2 SASEGT. The CDR3 sequence is 14 residues long. Written as DNA, the CDR3 is TGTGCCAGCAGTGAATCGCCGCCGGGCTACGAGCAGTACTTC. Translating gives CASSESPPGYEQYF.

A note on this clone: The same CDR3 is also encoded by other DNA sequences in this sample. The rearrangement links TRBV7-2 to TRBJ1-1; tentatively, D is TRBD1 (5 bases). This CDR3 has 14 residues. V lost 3 bases to trimming and J lost 2 bases, with 10 bases between them. Germline V gene sequence: CDR1 SGHTA, CDR2 FQGNSA. The CDR3 region is CASSLGRANTEAFF. DNA for the CDR3: TGTGCCAGCAGCTTGGGCAGGGCCAACACTGAAGCTTTCTTT.

The rearrangement links TRBV12-3 or TRBV12-4 to TRBJ1-2; the D gene is possibly TRBD1 (6 bases). V was trimmed by 7 bases and J by 1 base, leaving 10 bases between them. The CDR3 is 13 amino acids. CDR3 residues: CASTRTVNYGYTF. CDR3 nucleotides: TGTGCCAGCACCCGGACAGTTAACTATGGCTACACCTTC.

The chain is built from TRBV24-1 and TRBJ1-2; 9 bases are shared with TRBD1. CDR1 KGHDR and CDR2 SFDVKD come from the germline V gene. This CDR3 is 15 amino acids long. Trimming took 5 bases from V and 3 from J; bases not matched to a gene: 6. Here the CDR3 DNA reads TGTGCCACCAGTGGGGCGTGGGACAGGGACTATGGCTACACCTTC. Amino acids: CATSGAWDRDYGYTF.

The rearrangement links TRBV27 to TRBJ2-1; TRBD2 matches 9 bases. V lost 3 bases and J lost 6; bases outside the gene matches: 12. CDR1 is MNHEY, CDR2 SMNVEV, per germline (reference sequence). CDR3 length: 17 residues. CDR3 bases: TGTGCCAGCAGTTTTGGCGGGAGGGCCGCTAGGCGCAATGAGCAGTTCTTC. It specifies CASSFGGRAARRNEQFF.

The count of this clone is one. The chain recombines TRBV6-5 with TRBJ2-5; TRBD2 agrees at 13 bases. CDR1 and CDR2 from the germline V gene are MNHEY and SVGAGI. CDR3 length: 14 residues. The V gene end was trimmed by 6 bases and the J gene end by 5 bases; junction bases not matched to a gene: 3. CDR3 protein: CASRLTSGRETQYF. CDR3 DNA sequence: TGTGCCAGCAGACTGACTAGCGGGAGGGAGACCCAGTACTTC.

This clone showed up just once. V gene TRBV2 combines with J gene TRBJ1-2; D gene ambiguous. Trimming left V 9 bases short and J 4 bases short, with 18 bases between. The CDR3 sequence is 14 residues long. Germline V gives CDR1 SNHLY, CDR2 FYNNEI. As DNA, the CDR3 is TGTGCCAGTCTAGCCTTAAGGGAGGCCTATGGCTACACCTTC. It encodes CASLALREAYGYTF.

J is TRBJ2-7 and V is TRBV12-3 or TRBV12-4; no clear D. The CDR3 runs to 12 residues. Trimming took 6 bases from V and 4 from J, leaving 10 bases between them. DNA for the CDR3: TGTGCCAGCAGCCACGTAGGGTACGAGCAGTACTTC. Translated: CASSHVGYEQYF.

The chain combines TRBV10-3 with TRBJ2-3; tentatively, D is TRBD2 (6 bases). V was cut by 0 bases and J by 3 bases, with 16 bases left in between. The CDR3 sequence is 17 residues long. Germline V lookup: CDR1 ENHRY, CDR2 SYGVKD. In nucleotides, the CDR3 is TGTGCCATCAGTGAGTCGGCGGGAAAGACGACAACAGATACGCAGTATTTT. Its translation is CAISESAGKTTTDTQYF.

The V call is TRBV29-1, the J call TRBJ1-2; no clear D gene. Germline CDR1 is SQVTM and CDR2 is ANQGSEA. The V end was cut by 6 bases, the J end by 1 base, with 15 bases between. CDR3 length: 14 residues. The CDR3 loop reads CSVVTDNINYGYTF. The CDR3 coding sequence is TGCAGCGTCGTGACGGATAATATTAACTATGGCTACACCTTC.

This clone was picked up one time. The rearrangement uses TRBV27 and TRBJ2-1, with D unclear. The CDR3 totals 14 residues. Trimming cost V 7 bases and J 2 bases, with 12 bases left between them. The germline V gene encodes CDR1 MNHEY and CDR2 SMNVEV (reference sequence). The CDR3 DNA is TGTGCCAGCACACCCAATGGGCCCTACAATGAGCAGTTCTTC. As protein: CASTPNGPYNEQFF.

V and J are TRBV27 and TRBJ2-3; D not certain. This CDR3 is 12 amino acids long. Germline CDR1 MNHEY, CDR2 SMNVEV (reference sequence). Trimming removed 5 bases from V and 4 bases from J, with 7 bases in between. CDR3 in DNA: TGTGCCAGCAGTCGCCCTCCAGATACGCAGTATTTT. This codes for CASSRPPDTQYF.

The rearrangement uses TRBV11-2 and TRBJ2-1; 12 nucleotides match TRBD1. The V and J ends lost 4 bases and 7 bases, in that order; junction bases with no gene match: 11. Germline lookup yields CDR1 SGHAT and CDR2 FQNNGV. The CDR3 consists of 17 residues. CDR3 region: CASSSTLGTGGINEQFF. Here the CDR3 DNA reads TGTGCCAGCAGCTCTACACTGGGGACAGGGGGCATAAATGAGCAGTTCTTC.

V is TRBV30 and J is TRBJ1-1; D is ambiguous. The CDR3 loop spans 13 amino acids. Germline assignment: CDR1 GTSNPN and CDR2 SVGIG (reference sequence). V lost 2 bases and J lost 5, with 12 bases in between. CDR3 bases: TGTGCCTGGAGTTTGGGAGTACTAACTGAAGCTTTCTTT. It is translated as CAWSLGVLTEAFF.

This chain joins TRBV19 and TRBJ2-7; 9 nucleotides align to TRBD1. With 6 bases clipped from V and 0 bases from J, the junction kept 6 bases outside the gene matches. The CDR3 has 15 amino acids. The germline V gene has CDR1 LNHDA and CDR2 SQIVND (reference sequence). CDR3 protein: CASSPGQGLSYEQYF. The CDR3 DNA follows: TGTGCCAGTAGCCCAGGACAGGGGCTCTCCTACGAGCAGTACTTC.

The chain recombines TRBV3-1 (or the pseudogene TRBV3-2) with TRBJ2-7, with 13 bases aligning to TRBD2. This CDR3 contains 14 residues. The germline CDR1 and CDR2 sequences are LGHDT and YNNKEL (reference sequence). V trimming: 7 bases; J trimming: 3 bases; junction bases outside the gene matches: 3. CDR3 protein: CASTGTSGNYEQYF. CDR3 in DNA: TGTGCCAGCACCGGGACTAGCGGGAACTACGAGCAGTACTTC.

The chain is built from TRBV6-5 and TRBJ2-3; the match to TRBD1 covers 12 bases. Germline CDR1 MNHEY, CDR2 SVGAGI. With V trimmed by 1 base and J by 10 bases, 6 bases remained unmatched. CDR3 size: 15 residues. The CDR3 loop reads CASSYFTGTGGPQYF. DNA of the CDR3: TGTGCCAGCAGTTACTTTACCGGGACAGGGGGCCCGCAGTATTTT.

CDR3 region: CASSERGREAEKLFF. CDR3 nucleotides: TGTGCCAGCAGTGAAAGGGGACGGGAGGCGGAAAAACTGTTTTTT. V usage is TRBV2 and J usage is TRBJ1-4; tentative D call: TRBD1 (5 bases). Deletions cut 2 bases from V and 8 bases from J, with 15 bases between. The CDR3 sequence is 15 residues long. Germline CDR1 and CDR2: SNHLY and FYNNEI.

This chain joins TRBV19 and TRBJ2-7; perhaps TRBD2 as D (6 bases). V lost 4 bases and J 1 base, leaving 14 bases between the germline ends. There are 15 residues in the CDR3. Germline V gene data show CDR1 as LNHDA and CDR2 as SQIVND (reference sequence). The CDR3 DNA reads TGTGCCAGTAGTACCCCGCTAGCGACTTCCTACGAGCAGTACTTC. Its protein is CASSTPLATSYEQYF.

The CDR3 protein is CASSQNLEGNEQFF. CDR3 coding DNA: TGTGCCAGCAGTCAAAATCTAGAGGGCAATGAGCAGTTCTTC. V usage is TRBV6-5 and J usage is TRBJ2-1; D is possibly TRBD2 (5 bases). V gave up 5 bases and J gave up 6 bases, with 14 bases separating them. The CDR3 consists of 14 residues. Per germline, CDR1 MNHEY and CDR2 SVGAGI.

The chain employs TRBV6-5 and TRBJ2-5, with D perhaps given as TRBD1 or TRBD2 (6 bases each). Trimming left V 10 bases short and J 5 bases short, with 14 bases between. Germline V lookup: CDR1 MNHEY, CDR2 SVGAGI. The CDR3 runs to 12 residues. The DNA for the CDR3 is TGTGCCACAGCCCAGGGGAGGGAGACCCAGTACTTC. As protein: CATAQGRETQYF.

This clone was observed once. The V call is TRBV5-6, the J call TRBJ1-6, with D possibly matching TRBD1 (6 bases). V shed 3 bases and J shed 10 bases, with 14 bases lying between them. Per the germline V gene, CDR1 is SGHDT and CDR2 is YYEEEE. The CDR3 is made up of 14 amino acids. The CDR3, as DNA: TGTGCCAGCAGCTCAACAGGGCTAGAGTCACCCCTCCACTTT. Residues: CASSSTGLESPLHF. Full variable domain (outside the CDR3, taken from reference TRBV5-6 and TRBJ1-6): DAGVTQSPTHLIKTRGQQVTLRCSPKSGHDTVSWYQQALGQGPQFIFQYYEEEERQRGNFPDRFSGHQFPNYSSELNVNALLLGDSALYLCASSSTGLESPLHFGNGTRLTVT.

This chain uses TRBV2 with TRBJ2-7; TRBD2 is a possible D gene (6 bases). Germline V gene sequence: CDR1 SNHLY, CDR2 FYNNEI. The CDR3 is 15 residues long. Deletions cut 6 bases from V and 2 bases from J, with 17 bases between. DNA of the CDR3: TGTGCCAGCAGCGACGGGCAGGGAGGACCCTACGAGCAGTACTTC. It is translated as CASSDGQGGPYEQYF.

The chain carries TRBV27 and TRBJ2-1; D is perhaps TRBD1 or TRBD2 (5 bases each). Between the trimmed V and J ends, which lost 2 bases and 8 bases, there was a span of 13 bases. The germline gives CDR1 MNHEY, CDR2 SMNVEV (reference sequence). The CDR3 consists of 14 residues. The CDR3, as DNA: TGTGCCAGCAGTTTACTTGGGGGATGGGATGAGCAGTTCTTC. This gives the protein CASSLLGGWDEQFF.

The chain carries TRBV19 and TRBJ1-1; 8 nucleotides match TRBD1. The CDR3 consists of 20 residues. V trimming: 4 bases; J trimming: 0 bases; junction bases outside the gene matches: 19. The germline V gene encodes CDR1 LNHDA and CDR2 SQIVND (reference sequence). Here the CDR3 reads CASSRPKLGQGARLNTEAFF. The CDR3 nucleotides read TGTGCCAGTAGTAGACCTAAGCTCGGACAGGGAGCTAGATTGAACACTGAAGCTTTCTTT.